The clone carrying this T cell receptor (beta chain) was observed a few times. The antigen is unknown. This specimen belongs to a study of STAT5B mutations in CD4+ large granular lymphocyte leukemia. Whole-study context: Among healthy controls, a particular HLA allele went with more CDR3 'QG' motifs. Study-wide results and limits: 8/27 top patient clones versus 2/35 control clones were TRBV06-family. Data were not HLA-matched across samples.

Clones were sequenced by immunoSEQ multiplex PCR, and TCRdb holds only the in-frame ones, with some missing. The repertoire holds some 30,000 clones, with roughly three quarters as singletons. Controls came from buffy coats of healthy blood donors. CDR3 length equals 13 residues. V was pared by 3 bases and J by 5 bases, with 4 bases of the junction left unmatched. Germline assignment: CDR1 MGHRA and CDR2 YSYEKL. The receptor was derived from a human donor in good health. The V and J genes are TRBV4-1 and TRBJ2-7; TRBD2 aligns across 7 bases. The specimen sequenced was CD4+ T cells from blood buffy coats. For the CDR3, the DNA is TGCGCCAGCAGCCATGGCGGGAGCGACGAGCAGTACTTC. It codes for CASSHGGSDEQYF.